The rows below give T cell receptor beta chains drawn from one sample of a study of blood T cells in healthy people across ages. TCRdb passed the 5' RACE reads through MiXCR, listing each CDR3 protein once. Here the sample spans roughly 1.9 million distinct CDR3 sequences, roughly two fifths being singletons. Sequencing was done on a sample of blood. These receptors were collected from a human donor in good health. CDR3s include the opening cysteine and the closing phenylalanine or tryptophan. Each record gives: clone size, J gene, V gene, D gene, CDR3 protein, CDR3 DNA. A D gene is named only where the DNA matches it firmly. Size tells how often a clone was seen (once, few, many) or the class of an expanded clone, and some rows leave it out.

abundance: -; j_gene: TRBJ2-3; v_gene: TRBV12-3/TRBV12-4; d_gene: TRBD2; CDR3aa: CASSLAGGPIADTQYF; CDR3nt: TGTGCCAGCAGCCTAGCGGGGGGACCGATCGCAGATACGCAGTATTTT
abundance: -; j_gene: TRBJ2-5; v_gene: TRBV10-2; d_gene: -; CDR3aa: CASSEGGTLETQYF; CDR3nt: TGCGCCAGCAGTGAAGGCGGCACCTTAGAGACCCAGTACTTC
abundance: few; j_gene: TRBJ2-5; v_gene: TRBV4-2; d_gene: -; CDR3aa: CASSRRETAKETQYF; CDR3nt: TGTGCCAGCAGCCGCAGAGAGACCGCTAAAGAGACCCAGTACTTC
abundance: -; j_gene: TRBJ2-1; v_gene: TRBV13; d_gene: TRBD2; CDR3aa: CASSLTPGGPYNEQFF; CDR3nt: TGTGCCAGCAGCTTAACGCCGGGGGGGCCCTACAATGAGCAGTTCTTC
abundance: -; j_gene: TRBJ1-1; v_gene: TRBV5-4; d_gene: -; CDR3aa: CASTKDRNTEAFF; CDR3nt: TGTGCCAGCACCAAGGACAGGAACACTGAAGCTTTCTTT
abundance: -; j_gene: TRBJ2-2; v_gene: TRBV6-5; d_gene: -; CDR3aa: CASNEGENTGELFF; CDR3nt: TGTGCCAGCAATGAGGGGGAGAACACCGGGGAGCTGTTTTTT
abundance: many; j_gene: TRBJ2-5; v_gene: TRBV29-1; d_gene: TRBD1; CDR3aa: CSVRDGTGGETQYF; CDR3nt: TGCAGCGTTCGAGACGGGACAGGGGGGGAGACCCAGTACTTC
abundance: -; j_gene: TRBJ2-1; v_gene: TRBV14; d_gene: -; CDR3aa: CASSQDSSTRNLYNEQFF; CDR3nt: TGTGCCAGCAGCCAAGATAGTAGCACACGAAACCTCTACAATGAGCAGTTCTTC
abundance: -; j_gene: TRBJ1-2; v_gene: TRBV10-3; d_gene: -; CDR3aa: CAISESNSDRYYGYTF; CDR3nt: TGTGCCATCAGTGAGTCGAATTCGGACAGATACTATGGCTACACCTTC
abundance: -; j_gene: TRBJ2-7; v_gene: TRBV4-3; d_gene: -; CDR3aa: CASSLNSGAGTLPQYF; CDR3nt: TGCGCCAGCAGCCTCAACTCGGGGGCAGGGACCCTTCCTCAGTACTTC
abundance: -; j_gene: TRBJ2-1; v_gene: TRBV12-3/TRBV12-4; d_gene: -; CDR3aa: CASSFEGGSIPFGQFF; CDR3nt: TGTGCCAGCAGTTTTGAGGGGGGCTCTATACCCTTTGGACAGTTCTTC
abundance: few; j_gene: TRBJ2-1; v_gene: TRBV7-9; d_gene: -; CDR3aa: CASSPDGTKHYNEQFF; CDR3nt: TGTGCCAGCAGCCCAGACGGAACTAAGCACTACAATGAGCAGTTCTTC
abundance: -; j_gene: TRBJ1-2; v_gene: TRBV28; d_gene: TRBD1; CDR3aa: CAGSPGGNYGYTF; CDR3nt: TGTGCCGGCAGCCCAGGGGGGAACTATGGCTACACCTTC
abundance: -; j_gene: TRBJ2-5; v_gene: TRBV29-1; d_gene: -; CDR3aa: CSARPQWKETQYF; CDR3nt: TGCAGCGCTAGACCCCAGTGGAAAGAGACCCAGTACTTC
abundance: few; j_gene: TRBJ1-2; v_gene: TRBV7-2; d_gene: -; CDR3aa: CASSLGGIGSYGYTF; CDR3nt: TGTGCCAGCAGCTTAGGGGGGATTGGTAGCTATGGCTACACCTTC
abundance: -; j_gene: TRBJ2-4; v_gene: TRBV6-2/TRBV6-3; d_gene: -; CDR3aa: CASSPRPGLAKNIQYF; CDR3nt: TGTGCCAGCAGCCCAAGACCTGGGCTAGCCAAAAACATTCAGTACTTC
abundance: -; j_gene: TRBJ1-2; v_gene: TRBV12-3/TRBV12-4; d_gene: -; CDR3aa: CASSLWGQPAYGYTF; CDR3nt: TGTGCCAGCAGTTTATGGGGGCAGCCGGCCTATGGCTACACCTTC
abundance: -; j_gene: TRBJ1-4; v_gene: TRBV10-3; d_gene: -; CDR3aa: CAISAGADEKLFF; CDR3nt: TGTGCCATCAGTGCGGGGGCAGATGAAAAACTGTTTTTT
abundance: -; j_gene: TRBJ1-1; v_gene: TRBV10-3; d_gene: TRBD1; CDR3aa: CAISETPGQKNTEAFF; CDR3nt: TGTGCCATCAGTGAGACTCCGGGACAGAAGAACACTGAAGCTTTCTTT
abundance: few; j_gene: TRBJ1-1; v_gene: TRBV9; d_gene: -; CDR3aa: CASSGFGPGGAEAFF; CDR3nt: TGTGCCAGCAGCGGGTTCGGACCGGGGGGAGCTGAAGCTTTCTTT
abundance: -; j_gene: TRBJ2-3; v_gene: TRBV7-2; d_gene: -; CDR3aa: CASSFRDPSIFTDTQYF; CDR3nt: TGTGCCAGCAGCTTCCGGGACCCCAGCATATTTACAGATACGCAGTATTTT
abundance: -; j_gene: TRBJ1-2; v_gene: TRBV3-1; d_gene: -; CDR3aa: CASSKGVGNFNYGYTF; CDR3nt: TGTGCCAGCAGCAAAGGAGTTGGGAATTTCAACTATGGCTACACCTTC
abundance: few; j_gene: TRBJ2-4; v_gene: TRBV20-1; d_gene: TRBD2; CDR3aa: CSARPSSGGIAKNIQYF; CDR3nt: TGCAGTGCTAGACCATCTAGCGGGGGGATAGCCAAAAACATTCAGTACTTC
abundance: -; j_gene: TRBJ1-1; v_gene: TRBV5-1; d_gene: -; CDR3aa: CASSMGTSNTEAFF; CDR3nt: TGCGCCAGCAGCATGGGGACCTCGAACACTGAAGCTTTCTTT
abundance: -; j_gene: TRBJ1-2; v_gene: TRBV6-7; d_gene: TRBD1; CDR3aa: CASSYPLGQPYGYTF; CDR3nt: TGTGCCAGCAGTTACCCGTTGGGACAGCCCTATGGCTACACCTTC
abundance: once; j_gene: TRBJ2-7; v_gene: TRBV7-2; d_gene: TRBD2; CDR3aa: CASRASPGQMSGTSSYEQYF; CDR3nt: TGTGCCAGCAGAGCTTCCCCGGGACAGATGTCCGGGACTAGCAGCTACGAGCAGTACTTC
abundance: -; j_gene: TRBJ1-1; v_gene: TRBV20-1; d_gene: -; CDR3aa: CRARRGRIEAFF; CDR3nt: TGCAGGGCTAGACGAGGACGGATTGAAGCTTTCTTT
abundance: -; j_gene: TRBJ2-7; v_gene: TRBV7-9; d_gene: -; CDR3aa: CASSLEGGDEQYF; CDR3nt: TGTGCCAGCAGCTTAGAGGGGGGGGACGAGCAGTACTTC
abundance: few; j_gene: TRBJ2-5; v_gene: TRBV6-2/TRBV6-3; d_gene: TRBD2; CDR3aa: CASSRGLAGIQETQYF; CDR3nt: TGTGCCAGCAGCCGCGGACTAGCGGGGATCCAAGAGACCCAGTACTTC
abundance: -; j_gene: TRBJ2-4; v_gene: TRBV2; d_gene: TRBD2; CDR3aa: CASSALAGGLDIQYF; CDR3nt: TGTGCCAGCAGTGCACTAGCGGGGGGGCTGGACATTCAGTACTTC
abundance: -; j_gene: TRBJ1-1; v_gene: TRBV7-9; d_gene: -; CDR3aa: CASRWTTSANTEAFF; CDR3nt: TGTGCCAGCAGATGGACAACATCGGCGAACACTGAAGCTTTCTTT
abundance: -; j_gene: TRBJ1-6; v_gene: TRBV4-3; d_gene: -; CDR3aa: CASSQGLAEFNSPLHF; CDR3nt: TGCGCCAGCAGCCAAGGGTTGGCGGAATTTAATTCACCCCTCCACTTT
abundance: many; j_gene: TRBJ1-2; v_gene: TRBV29-1; d_gene: -; CDR3aa: CSVRSRGGDGYTF; CDR3nt: TGCAGCGTCCGCTCCCGGGGGGGGGATGGCTACACCTTC
abundance: few; j_gene: TRBJ1-4; v_gene: TRBV20-1; d_gene: -; CDR3aa: CSANSYERTNEKLFF; CDR3nt: TGCAGTGCTAATTCGTACGAGAGGACTAATGAAAAACTGTTTTTT
abundance: -; j_gene: TRBJ2-7; v_gene: TRBV27; d_gene: TRBD1; CDR3aa: CASSLGSGTGTHEQYF; CDR3nt: TGTGCCAGCAGTTTGGGTTCCGGGACAGGGACCCACGAGCAGTACTTC
abundance: -; j_gene: TRBJ2-2; v_gene: TRBV27; d_gene: TRBD2; CDR3aa: CASSPTSDYTGELFF; CDR3nt: TGTGCCAGCAGTCCGACTAGCGACTACACCGGGGAGCTGTTTTTT
abundance: few; j_gene: TRBJ2-5; v_gene: TRBV10-3; d_gene: TRBD1; CDR3aa: CAISEGGTGKETQYF; CDR3nt: TGTGCCATCAGTGAAGGGGGGACAGGGAAAGAGACCCAGTACTTC
abundance: -; j_gene: TRBJ2-7; v_gene: TRBV10-3; d_gene: TRBD2; CDR3aa: CAIGGAGGYEQYF; CDR3nt: TGTGCCATCGGGGGGGCGGGGGGCTACGAGCAGTACTTC
abundance: few; j_gene: TRBJ1-4; v_gene: TRBV6-5; d_gene: -; CDR3aa: CASSSDKSPATNEKLFF; CDR3nt: TGTGCCAGCAGTTCTGATAAGTCCCCGGCAACTAATGAAAAACTGTTTTTT
abundance: many; j_gene: TRBJ2-3; v_gene: TRBV4-1; d_gene: -; CDR3aa: CASSQVQGRLTDTQYF; CDR3nt: TGCGCCAGCAGCCAAGTACAGGGTCGGTTGACAGATACGCAGTATTTT
abundance: few; j_gene: TRBJ2-1; v_gene: TRBV7-8; d_gene: TRBD2; CDR3aa: CASSLEGVGLAGNEQFF; CDR3nt: TGTGCCAGCAGCTTAGAGGGAGTGGGACTAGCGGGAAATGAGCAGTTCTTC
abundance: -; j_gene: TRBJ1-2; v_gene: TRBV5-1; d_gene: -; CDR3aa: CASSLLQGGAGYTF; CDR3nt: TGCGCCAGCAGCTTGCTTCAGGGAGGGGCTGGCTACACCTTC
abundance: few; j_gene: TRBJ2-7; v_gene: TRBV18; d_gene: -; CDR3aa: CASSPPLGTYEQYF; CDR3nt: TGTGCCAGCTCACCACCCCTAGGTACATACGAGCAGTACTTC
abundance: -; j_gene: TRBJ2-3; v_gene: TRBV13; d_gene: TRBD2; CDR3aa: CASSTASGGALGTDTQYF; CDR3nt: TGTGCCAGCAGCACCGCTAGCGGGGGGGCTCTCGGAACAGATACGCAGTATTTT
abundance: few; j_gene: TRBJ2-7; v_gene: TRBV7-9; d_gene: TRBD1; CDR3aa: CASSLESTGDCYEQYF; CDR3nt: TGTGCCAGCAGCTTAGAATCGACAGGGGACTGCTACGAGCAGTACTTC
abundance: -; j_gene: TRBJ2-5; v_gene: TRBV7-8; d_gene: -; CDR3aa: CASRRGRGPEAQYF; CDR3nt: TGTGCCAGCAGGAGGGGTCGGGGGCCAGAGGCCCAGTACTTC
abundance: few; j_gene: TRBJ2-1; v_gene: TRBV20-1; d_gene: -; CDR3aa: CSATLVAGSNEQFF; CDR3nt: TGCAGTGCTACCCTTGTGGCAGGATCCAATGAGCAGTTCTTC
abundance: -; j_gene: TRBJ2-1; v_gene: TRBV25-1; d_gene: -; CDR3aa: CASQGDPRETQFF; CDR3nt: TGTGCCAGCCAAGGGGACCCCCGAGAGACCCAGTTCTTC
abundance: -; j_gene: TRBJ2-3; v_gene: TRBV6-6; d_gene: -; CDR3aa: CASSISRGPPPDTQYF; CDR3nt: TGTGCCAGCAGTATCTCGCGGGGGCCCCCCCCAGATACGCAGTATTTT